This T cell receptor (beta chain) was recorded in a study of T cell responses to AZD1222 COVID-19 vaccine. Notes on the study in general: Repertoires were collected only later (after the peak T cell response had occurred). The sample set comprised mostly white British donors with more females, and clonal diversity was possibly underestimated.

With regard to this clone: Its antigen remains unidentified.

Using immunoSEQ multiplex PCR, the repertoire was profiled, and TCRdb retains in-frame clones only, with some absent. The table shows 150,000 to 200,000 clones, with around 94% occurring only once. V lost 0 bases and J lost 1; bases outside the gene matches: 11. The CDR3 runs to 18 residues. Sequenced here: peripheral blood, sampled on day 0 of AZD1222 vaccination. The gene calls are TRBV23-1 and TRBJ1-2; 7 positions match TRBD1. TRBV23-1 is annotated as an ORF whose role is uncertain. This receptor was identified in an adult in good health. The CDR3 sequence is CASSQSFPGGPNNYGYTF. The DNA of the CDR3 is TGCGCCAGCAGTCAATCGTTTCCAGGGGGGCCGAATAACTATGGCTACACCTTC.